Below, one TCR beta chain is given with its context. Its specificity is not known. Distinct nucleotide sequences in the sample also encode this CDR3. Trimming took off 0 bases at V and 8 bases at J, with 5 bases between the two ends. Germline V CDR1 and CDR2: MNHEY, SVGAGI. The CDR3 is 12 amino acids. Clones were read by immunoSEQ multiplex PCR, and TCRdb kept only the in-frame ones, dropping some. The table records hundreds of thousands of clones, around 78% of them present only once. Adult donors, all healthy and HIV-negative, had no recent acute infections or vaccinations. The sample originates from a study of shared clonotypes between healthy human individuals. Whole-study findings and limits: Clonotype sharing among the donors was expected to vary with sequencing depth.

This TCR was sampled from a woman aged 25 to 39 in good health. V and J are TRBV6-5 and TRBJ2-1, with TRBD1 as a possible D gene (5 bases). Source material: memory CD4+ T cells sorted from blood. As for subset: CD45RA-negative fraction. Here the CDR3 reads CASSYSGHEQFF. The CDR3 DNA follows: TGTGCCAGCAGTTACTCGGGGCATGAGCAGTTCTTC.